The present TCR beta chain was sequenced within a study of blood T cells in healthy people across ages. Germline V gives CDR1 SNHLY, CDR2 FYNNEI. This CDR3 region has 14 residues. Losses at the gene ends were 2 bases for V and 6 bases for J; bases not matched to a gene: 6. PCR was performed a second time for about 7 to 12 cycles using a sample-barcoded 5' primer and a J-beta primer mix. Each CDR3 protein is one row after TCRdb ran MiXCR on the 5' RACE reads. The data hold 1.2 million to 1.5 million distinct CDR3 sequences, with roughly 60% observed a single time. The sequenced sample was blood. The V and J genes are TRBV2 and TRBJ2-7; TRBD2 matches at 8 bases. The TCR comes from a young man in good health. DNA of the CDR3: TGTGCCAGCAGTGAACTAAGCGGGAGTCTCGAGCAGTACTTC. Translating it yields CASSELSGSLEQYF.